Presented here are 32 T cell receptor beta chains from one specimen sequenced in a study of STAT5B mutations in CD4+ large granular lymphocyte leukemia. Profiling relied on immunoSEQ multiplex PCR, and the TCRdb table lists in-frame clones only, not all of them. This sample has tens of thousands of clones, with approximately 85% found just once. The sequencing sample was made of CD4+ T cells from blood buffy coats. The origin of the receptors is a human donor in good health.

The V and J genes are TRBV9 and TRBJ1-2; a possible D gene is TRBD1 (5 bases). Trimming shortened V by 0 bases and J by 4 bases, and 13 bases separated the two germline ends. Germline CDR1 and CDR2: SGDLS and YYNGEE. This CDR3 spans 15 amino acids. CDR3 amino acids: CASSVGEGPIYGYTF. CDR3 in DNA: TGTGCCAGCAGCGTAGGGGAGGGACCAATCTATGGCTACACCTTC.

The chain recombines TRBV10-3 with TRBJ2-3, with a possible D match to TRBD1 (7 bases). Germline V CDR1 and CDR2: ENHRY, SYGVKD. The germline V and J ends were trimmed by 5 bases and 4 bases, with 13 bases remaining between them. This CDR3 is built from 14 residues. The CDR3 DNA is TGTGCCATCAGTCGGACAGGCGGGGCAGATACGCAGTATTTT. The encoded protein is CAISRTGGADTQYF.

This chain links TRBV20-1 with TRBJ2-7, with TRBD2 as a possible D gene (7 bases). CDR3 length equals 11 residues. V gave up 6 bases and J gave up 7 bases, with 13 bases separating them. Germline lookup yields CDR1 DFQATT and CDR2 SNEGSKA (reference sequence). CDR3 nucleotide sequence: TGCAGTGCCATAAGGGGGGGTGAGCAGTACTTC. Protein: CSAIRGGEQYF.

This chain links TRBV5-1 with TRBJ2-5; D is unresolved. The CDR3 loop spans 12 amino acids. Trimming shortened V by 3 bases and J by 0 bases, and 3 bases separated the two germline ends. Germline V gives CDR1 SGHRS, CDR2 YFSETQ. The CDR3 DNA sequence: TGCGCCAGCAGCTATAACCAAGAGACCCAGTACTTC. Its protein product is CASSYNQETQYF.

This chain links TRBV7-2 with TRBJ2-3, with a weak D call TRBD2 (6 bases). V was clipped by 2 bases and J by 1 base, with 10 bases between them. The CDR3 contains 15 residues. The germline CDR1 and CDR2 sequences are SGHTA and FQGNSA. For the CDR3, the DNA is TGTGCCAGCAGCTTAAACGGGGGTGGCACAGATACGCAGTATTTT. Translated: CASSLNGGGTDTQYF.

V usage is TRBV5-8 and J usage is TRBJ2-7, with a tentative D call TRBD1 (5 bases). The V gene's germline CDR1 is SGHTS and CDR2 YDEGEE. Trimming removed 0 bases from V and 0 bases from J, with 10 bases in between. CDR3 size: 15 residues. The CDR3 nucleotides are TGTGCCAGCAGCTTGGAGCAGGGTCTCTCCTACGAGCAGTACTTC. Encoded protein: CASSLEQGLSYEQYF.

This clone was observed a single time. The chain carries TRBV30 and TRBJ1-6; 9 nucleotides line up with TRBD1. Germline values: CDR1 GTSNPN, CDR2 SVGIG (reference sequence). Trimming cost V 5 bases and J 0 bases; bases outside gene matches: 5. The CDR3 has 16 amino acids. CDR3 protein: CAWSGTGSSYNSPLHF. CDR3 coding DNA: TGTGCCTGGTCTGGGACAGGGAGCTCCTATAATTCACCCCTCCACTTT.

The count of this clone is one. The chain combines TRBV5-4 with TRBJ1-2, with unresolved D. Trimming stripped 4 bases from V and 8 bases from J, with 18 bases between. The CDR3 extends over 14 amino acids. Per the germline V gene, CDR1 is SGHNT and CDR2 is YYREEE (reference sequence). CDR3 nucleotide sequence: TGTGCCAGCAGCCCGCTGGGGTTTGCGGAGGGCTACACCTTC. The encoded protein is CASSPLGFAEGYTF.

The gene calls are TRBV7-8 and TRBJ2-1; the match to TRBD2 covers 10 bases. CDR3 length: 14 amino acids. Germline lookup yields CDR1 SGHVS and CDR2 FQNEAQ. DNA of the CDR3: TGTGCGGCGTCCTCGGTAGCGGGGGGCCATGAGCAGTTCTTC. It is translated as CAASSVAGGHEQFF.

This clone was seen a handful of times. V is TRBV7-2 and J is TRBJ1-1, with 7 nucleotides matching TRBD1. Germline lookup yields CDR1 SGHTA and CDR2 FQGNSA. This CDR3 has 13 residues. V lost 11 bases to trimming and J lost 4 bases; unmatched junction nucleotides: 10. This CDR3 is CASGQVGITEAFF. In DNA, the CDR3 is TGTGCCTCCGGACAGGTGGGGATCACTGAAGCTTTCTTT.

The chain combines TRBV19 with TRBJ2-7; maybe TRBD1 (6 bases). Germline V gene sequence: CDR1 LNHDA, CDR2 SQIVND (reference sequence). The V and J ends lost 4 bases and 1 base respectively, with 11 bases between them. The CDR3 loop spans 14 amino acids. CDR3 coding DNA: TGTGCCAGTAGTACAGGGGTAGGGTCCTACGAGCAGTACTTC. Translated, it gives CASSTGVGSYEQYF.

This chain connects TRBV18 to TRBJ2-2, with 12 bases lining up with TRBD2. J lost 2 bases, V lost 3 bases, and 1 base had no gene match. Germline CDR1 is KGHSH and CDR2 is LQKENI. CDR3 size: 16 residues. The CDR3 region has the DNA TGTGCCAGCTCACCGACTAGCGGGAGAAACACCGGGGAGCTGTTTTTT. It specifies CASSPTSGRNTGELFF.

V is TRBV5-1 and J is TRBJ1-1; 10 positions match TRBD1. The CDR3 is 13 amino acids. The germline gives CDR1 SGHRS, CDR2 YFSETQ. The J segment lost 10 bases and the V segment lost 0 bases, leaving 3 bases of the junction unmatched. CDR3 amino acids: CASSLEGDRGAFF. The DNA for the CDR3 is TGCGCCAGCAGCTTGGAAGGGGACAGGGGAGCTTTCTTT.

CDR3 DNA: TGTGCCTGGAGCGGGCAAGGACAGGGAAGGGGCGGCTACACCTTC. Encoded protein: CAWSGQGQGRGGYTF. This chain connects TRBV30 to TRBJ1-2, with TRBD1 matching 8 bases. In germline, CDR1 is GTSNPN, CDR2 SVGIG (reference sequence). V lost 3 bases, J lost 8 bases, and 14 bases stayed unmatched. This CDR3 contains 15 residues.

The chain employs TRBV5-1 and TRBJ1-1, with D possibly matching TRBD1 (5 bases). Germline V gene lookup returns CDR1 SGHRS and CDR2 YFSETQ. V gave up 2 bases and J gave up 5 bases, with 13 bases separating them. The CDR3 loop spans 14 amino acids. For the CDR3, the DNA is TGCGCCAGCAGCTTTGAGGGGCTAGCGACTGAAGCTTTCTTT. Its translation is CASSFEGLATEAFF.

CDR3 residues: CASSPIGGINEQYF. The CDR3 DNA reads as TGTGCCAGCAGCCCAATTGGGGGGATCAACGAGCAGTACTTC. V usage is TRBV7-9 and J usage is TRBJ2-7, with TRBD2 as a possible D gene (6 bases). CDR1 is SEHNR and CDR2 is FQNEAQ in the germline V gene (reference sequence). Trimming pared 5 bases from V and 5 bases from J, leaving 16 bases between. The CDR3 is 14 residues long.

The chain couples TRBV30 to TRBJ2-7; D may be TRBD1 or TRBD2 (7 bases each). Trimming took 5 bases from V and 7 from J, leaving 15 bases between them. There are 12 residues in the CDR3. CDR1 and CDR2 (germline): GTSNPN, SVGIG (reference sequence). The CDR3 region is CAWQGGAREQYF. CDR3 in DNA: TGTGCCTGGCAGGGGGGGGCGAGGGAGCAGTACTTC. Full variable domain (rest looked up from reference TRBV30 and TRBJ2-7): SQTIHQWPATLVQPVGSPLSLECTVEGTSNPNLYWYRQAAGRGLQLLFYSVGIGQISSEVPQNLSASRPQDRQFILSSKKLLLSDSGFYLCAWQGGAREQYFGPGTRLTVT.

The chain recombines TRBV11-2 with TRBJ1-1, with a possible D match to TRBD1 (5 bases). The CDR3 is 14 residues long. Germline CDR1 is SGHAT and CDR2 is FQNNGV. V dropped 2 bases and J dropped 1 base, with 8 bases sitting between them. DNA for the CDR3: TGTGCCAGCAGCTTATTGGGGGAGAACACTGAAGCTTTCTTT. This gives the protein CASSLLGENTEAFF.

J is TRBJ2-1 and V is TRBV4-1; D unclear. V dropped 4 bases and J dropped 0 bases, with 13 bases sitting between them. Germline V CDR1 and CDR2: MGHRA, YSYEKL. This CDR3 has 16 amino acids. The CDR3 DNA sequence: TGCGCCAGCAGCCGAGATTTTACCGGCTCCTACAATGAGCAGTTCTTC. This sequence encodes CASSRDFTGSYNEQFF.

The V call is TRBV29-1, the J call TRBJ1-1; 7 positions match TRBD1. V dropped 3 bases and J dropped 4; count of bases not matched to a gene: 8. Germline V CDR1 and CDR2: SQVTM, ANQGSEA. This CDR3 is 14 amino acids long. CDR3 bases: TGCAGCGTTGACCAGGGGGGTGTTCTCACTGAAGCTTTCTTT. It codes for CSVDQGGVLTEAFF. Full variable domain (remainder filled in from reference TRBV29-1 and TRBJ1-1): SAVISQKPSRDICQRGTSLTIQCQVDSQVTMMFWYRQQPGQSLTLIATANQGSEATYESGFVIDKFPISRPNLTFSTLTVSNMSPEDSSIYLCSVDQGGVLTEAFFGQGTRLTVV.

This clone was picked up a small number of times. J is TRBJ1-1 and V is TRBV5-1, with a possible D match to TRBD1 (6 bases). CDR3 size: 13 residues. V was shortened by 5 bases and J by 0 bases, with 8 bases between the two germline ends. CDR1 and CDR2 from the germline V gene are SGHRS and YFSETQ. The CDR3 region is CASRTGVNTEAFF. For the CDR3, the DNA is TGCGCCAGCAGGACAGGCGTGAACACTGAAGCTTTCTTT.

The chain uses TRBV19 and TRBJ1-5; D is perhaps TRBD1 (5 bases). The CDR3 consists of 14 residues. Trimming cost V 6 bases and J 0 bases, with 9 bases left between them. Germline lookup yields CDR1 LNHDA and CDR2 SQIVND (reference sequence). CDR3 loop: CASRKQGSNQPQHF. The CDR3 DNA is TGTGCCAGTAGAAAGCAGGGTAGCAATCAGCCCCAGCATTTT.

The V call is TRBV5-1, the J call TRBJ2-1; D is unclear. The germline gives CDR1 SGHRS, CDR2 YFSETQ. The CDR3 extends over 13 amino acids. Trimming took 2 bases from V and 9 from J, leaving 12 bases between them. The CDR3 DNA reads TGCGCCAGCAGCTTCGACGGCTGGGGTGAGCAGTTCTTC. Amino acid sequence: CASSFDGWGEQFF.

V is TRBV6-5 and J is TRBJ1-5, with a tentative D call TRBD1 (6 bases). From germline, CDR1 is MNHEY and CDR2 SVGAGI. The CDR3 has 13 residues. V dropped 5 bases and J dropped 5 bases, with 10 bases sitting between them. The chain's CDR3 is CASSVHRDQPQHF. CDR3 DNA: TGTGCCAGCAGTGTTCACAGGGATCAGCCCCAGCATTTT.

The chain carries TRBV6-6 and TRBJ2-1; 7 positions agree with TRBD1. CDR1 and CDR2 from the germline V gene are MNHNY and SVGAGI (reference sequence). The CDR3 length is 15 residues. J gave up 5 bases and V 2 bases, and 6 bases lay outside the gene matches. CDR3 sequence: CASSYAAGGHNEQFF. In nucleotides, the CDR3 is TGTGCCAGCAGTTACGCGGCAGGGGGACACAATGAGCAGTTCTTC.

The chain joins TRBV12-5 to TRBJ1-5; 7 bases are shared with TRBD1. CDR3 size: 15 residues. CDR1 LGHNT and CDR2 FRNRAP come from the germline V gene. J was trimmed by 4 bases and V by 5 bases; bases with no gene match: 8. CDR3 residues: CASGPGGTVNQPQHF. Written as DNA, the CDR3 is TGTGCTAGTGGTCCAGGGGGGACGGTGAATCAGCCCCAGCATTTT.

The gene calls are TRBV6-5 and TRBJ1-3; unclear D gene. Germline V gives CDR1 MNHEY, CDR2 SVGAGI. The CDR3 contains 13 residues. V was shortened by 5 bases and J by 0 bases, with 5 bases between the two germline ends. CDR3 loop: CASSTVSGNTIYF. CDR3 in DNA: TGTGCCAGCAGTACGGTCTCTGGAAACACCATATATTTT.

The rearrangement links TRBV6-1 to TRBJ2-1; no clear D. Trimming cost V 4 bases and J 4 bases, with 5 bases left between them. Per the germline V gene, CDR1 is MNHNS and CDR2 is SASEGT. This CDR3 spans 12 amino acids. The CDR3 bases are TGTGCCAGCAGTGTAAGGTACAATGAGCAGTTCTTC. Its translation: CASSVRYNEQFF.

The CDR3 reads CASSHLTGGGNTIYF. In DNA, the CDR3 is TGCGCCAGCAGCCACCTCACCGGAGGGGGAAACACCATATATTTT. The gene calls are TRBV4-3 and TRBJ1-3; no definite D call. Trimming stripped 3 bases from V and 4 bases from J, with 13 bases between. This CDR3 has 15 amino acids. The germline V gene has CDR1 LGHNA and CDR2 YSLEER.

This clone has just a few counts. In DNA, the CDR3 is TGTGCCAGCAGCTCCGGGTGGACAGGAGAGACGGGAGGCTACACCTTC. This sequence encodes CASSSGWTGETGGYTF. The chain recombines TRBV11-1 with TRBJ1-2; 7 bases align to TRBD1. Germline CDR1 SGHAT, CDR2 FQDESV (reference sequence). V gave up 4 bases and J gave up 8 bases; unmatched junction bases: 16. This CDR3 has 16 residues.

This clone was seen more than once but under ten times. The chain links TRBV4-2 to TRBJ1-2; no firm D call. The CDR3 loop spans 13 amino acids. Trimming shortened V by 0 bases and J by 6 bases, and 8 bases separated the two germline ends. Germline V gene data show CDR1 as LGHNA and CDR2 as YNFKEQ. DNA for the CDR3: TGTGCCAGCAGCCAAGATTCCCTGGATGGCTACACCTTC. It translates to CASSQDSLDGYTF.

The chain couples TRBV2 to TRBJ2-5; D is unclear. Germline V CDR1 and CDR2: SNHLY, FYNNEI. The CDR3 length is 18 residues. The ends were cut back, 6 bases at V and 4 bases at J, with 27 bases in the middle. The chain's CDR3 is CASSDSLVMGRYTETQYF. CDR3 coding DNA: TGTGCCAGCAGCGACTCCCTCGTCATGGGTCGTTACACAGAGACCCAGTACTTC.